This TCR beta chain was identified in a study of cytomegalovirus exposure and HLA in healthy donors (dated by TCRdb to about 2017). For context, the study as a whole: An earlier analysis of approximately 640 of the donors reported 250 to 350 Gb of sequence data and some 120 million unique TCR beta sequences from 150 million to 200 million T cells. A later analysis re-analyzed previously published TCR beta repertoires from 666 donors and added high-resolution HLA genotyping to study TCR occurrence patterns. A separate validation cohort of about 110 different subjects was used in addition to the approximately 610-subject first cohort. The T cell repertoires of 666 subjects were profiled by immunosequencing and related to cytomegalovirus serostatus. The study aimed to test whether cataloging public T cell receptors could reveal signatures of past pathogen exposure. About 310 gigabases of sequencing data and around 87 million unique TCR sequences were included in an early release covering about 700 HLA-typed donors. Because of strong linkage in the cohort, five DR-DQ haplotypes were treated as single units for association and clustering. Of the 350 to 450 genotyped donors, roughly 85% fell in the genetic ancestry cluster associated with self-reported Caucasian donors. The number of donors typed differed by locus, with 629-630 for A, B, C, DRB1 and DQB1, roughly 550 for DQA1, 600 to 610 for DPA1, and 472 for DPB1. Across roughly 420 genotyped donors of the cohort, an average of about 240,000 unique TCR beta nucleotide sequences per donor were sequenced, and roughly a sixth of those sequences were non-productive. In an earlier analysis of roughly 540 of the donors, high-throughput TCR beta sequencing was used to judge whether each TCR beta V gene segment behaved as functional or pseudogenic. Donor age, sex, ethnicity and CMV serostatus were compiled alongside the repertoire data. To predict cytomegalovirus infection status, the study brought together high-throughput TCR immunosequencing, statistical association of individual TCRs with disease status, and machine learning. In the later analysis, no new phenotypic data were used to find candidate immune exposures; instead, reliance was placed on TCR beta sequences and their occurrence across donors. Genome-wide SNP genotypes for about three fifths of the roughly 670 donors were used in a later genetic analysis, which treated that subset as a discovery cohort. All discovery cohort repertoires had been generated on a single sequencing platform. Both class I and class II loci were covered by HLA typing, at four-digit resolution. The research as a whole found: According to a later analysis, parvovirus B19, influenza, CMV and Epstein-Barr virus appeared linked to several top co-occurrence clusters. In an earlier analysis of under 600 of the donors, most TCR beta V segments were observed in productive rearrangements about 87% or about 30% of the time, broadly matching IMGT annotations. Cytomegalovirus status was reported to be diagnosed by the classifier with high specificity and sensitivity in both the original and validation cohorts. Compared with the roughly 710-donor mean, donors in an Asian-associated ancestry cluster had fewer N-insertions in productive TCRs, according to a later genetic analysis. In vitro tests confirmed that a few of the cytomegalovirus-associated TCR beta chains recognize cytomegalovirus antigens. Because HLA typing was missing for some donors at each locus, association tests included only the typed subset. A later analysis associated around 16,000 TCR beta sequences with specific HLA alleles at a false discovery rate of 0.05. When HLA alleles, especially DR and DQ, strongly co-occurred, TCR associations were difficult to assign to individual alleles. CMV serostatus was the only immune exposure information available for the cohort. According to the authors, the approach could potentially be generalized to other disease states and immunological phenotypes. Linkage disequilibrium might explain the correlated functional status among segregating V segments, but an unknown experimental factor could not be ruled out. In a later analysis, TCR association rates were found to vary across HLA loci, with the most associated TCRs seen for DRB1 alleles and the fewest for HLA-C alleles. Presence/absence analyses assumed roughly uniform sequencing depth across donors, an assumption that may not hold. According to a later analysis, most CMV-associated TCR beta chains appeared to be HLA-restricted, and the HLA associations seemed to be driven largely by CMV exposure. In a later genetic analysis, a missense DCLRE1C variant was associated with V-gene and J-gene trimming of TCR beta chains, and the association was replicated in an independent cohort. The study gave a list of some 150 TCR beta chains associated with cytomegalovirus. A further reported finding was that TCR beta sequences accurately predicted the HLA-A and HLA-B alleles for most subjects in the first cohort. In this cohort, only TCR beta chains were sequenced, and detectable features were limited by the absence of alpha or paired-chain data. Some IMGT-functional V segments, including TRBV6-2 and TRBV6-3, could not be told apart with the 87-base-pair reads, so those segments were excluded. Most TCR sequences were observed very rarely across donors, whereas some public TCRs were present in many individuals. About 17 rarely observed V segments, including chromosome 9 orphons, were excluded from the earlier analysis of almost 600 of the donors because counts were too low. Compared with equally common non-associated chains, HLA-associated TCR beta chains in a later analysis were more clonally expanded and had lower generation probabilities. The sequencing pipeline was judged likely to have produced a cluster of highly shared sequence variants as a technical artifact.

Preparation of the library involved the immunoSEQ multiplex PCR assay. For the multiplex PCR, a mixture combining 60 forward primers for TCR Vbeta segments and 13 reverse primers for TCR Jbeta segments was used. The CDR3 region of rearranged TCR beta genes was amplified from genomic DNA with a multiplex PCR assay. The amplified TCR beta libraries were sequenced on the Illumina HiSeq System as 87-base-pair reads. Turning to the authors' computational methods: In a later analysis, roughly 80 million unique TCR beta chains were counted across the roughly 670 repertoires, and around 10 million of these chains were shared by at least two donors. A nearest-neighbor algorithm error-corrected the raw reads and collapsed the reads into unique sequences, merging closely related sequences to remove PCR and sequencing errors. Alignment of CDR3 sequences to IMGT reference sequences was used to assign V, D and J gene segments. For a sequence to be retained, a match of at least six nucleotides to both a V gene segment and a J gene segment was required. Rearrangements were classified as productive when the CDR3 lacked stop codons and remained in frame with V and J, and all other rearrangements were classified as non-productive. CDR3 was defined by IMGT convention, running from the second conserved V-encoded cysteine to the conserved J-encoded phenylalanine. The earlier analysis of some 600 of the donors excluded sequences that lacked an unambiguous match to a single V gene segment. An earlier analysis of a few hundred of the donors classified V segments as functional when productive rearrangements were above 56.7% and as segregating when the standard deviation between donors was above 5%. A statistical classification framework was developed to diagnose cytomegalovirus status using the catalog of TCR beta chain sequences. V and J gene assignment, in a later analysis, came from comparing TCR nucleotide sequences with IMGT/GENE-DB human TR gene sequences. The TCRdist pipeline was used in a later analysis to assign CDR3 sequences and most-parsimonious VDJ recombination scenarios. A later analysis defined each TCR beta chain by its CDR3 amino acid sequence plus V-gene family, and excluded reads lacking a unique V-gene family. In a later analysis, around 650 highly shared, low-generation-probability nucleotide sequences were removed to address suspected cross-contamination and a sequencing artifact. In a later analysis, a clonal expansion index for each public chain was calculated from normalized within-repertoire ranks of inferred template counts. Generation probabilities in a later analysis came from a VDJ recombination model fitted to out-of-frame rearrangements, and those results were checked against IGoR. In a later analysis, hypergeometric tests were used to score TCR-TCR, TCR-HLA and TCR-CMV co-occurrence, with a repertoire-size bias correction applied to TCR pairs. To estimate false discovery rates, a later analysis permuted the HLA or CMV assignments 20 times. A later analysis grouped co-occurring TCRs with DBSCAN, adding TCRdist sequence similarity when clustering within HLA-allele-positive subsets. Co-occurrence clustering excluded repertoires with fewer than 30,000 or more than 120,000 public chains, plus five with anomalous nucleotide sharing. TCRdb obtained this table from immuneACCESS and retained in-frame rearrangements with V and J assigned. These tables miss some clones; where compared with another copy, unresolved V genes account for less than half of the shortfall, and the remainder is unexplained. V and J calls and clone size come straight from that table; D and trimming were deduced from the DNA. Within this sample are around 110,000 clones, with over 8% of them counted one time only. The ten biggest clones cover roughly 3.1% of the sample.

The cohort consisted of approximately 690 healthy bone marrow donors. At the time of sampling, all cohort members were nominally healthy, though unrecorded immune exposures were likely present. The donor tested CMV seronegative and was one of the 352 seronegative cohort members. Each donor provided a peripheral blood sample, and peripheral blood mononuclear cells were used for TCR beta sequencing. Genomic DNA extraction from the blood cell samples was performed with the Qiagen DNeasy Blood Extraction Kit. This clone was detected a few times. Its binding antigen is unknown. Base qualities are not provided; no much larger clone lies one nucleotide away. CDR1 SEHNR and CDR2 FQNEAQ were looked up in the germline V gene (reference sequence). V gives up 2 bases and J gives up 5 bases, and the segment between their germline ends measures 15 bases. The cysteine opens and the phenylalanine closes a CDR3 of 16 amino acids. Only CDR3 DNA is held: 48 bases, read in frame from base 1.

This chain joins TRBV7-9 to TRBJ2-2, with no reliable assignment of the D segment. This clonotype originated in a young man in good health and CMV-seronegative. Sequenced sample: PBMCs. The CDR3 protein: CASSLSRSGTTGELFF. The nucleotides read TGTGCCAGCAGCTTATCCCGGTCAGGTACGACCGGGGAGCTGTTTTTT.